This T cell receptor beta chain was captured in a study of shared clonotypes between healthy human individuals. Overall study: Donors had three CD4 naive, three CD4 memory, two CD8 naive and one CD8 memory plate apiece.

Germline V CDR1 and CDR2: LNHDA, SQIVND (reference sequence). The ends lost 5 bases at V and 3 bases at J; junction bases unmatched: 4. The CDR3 has 15 residues. With regard to this clone: Its antigen remains unknown.

Whole-study results and caveats: Rarefaction showed that sequencing of sorted subsets was incomplete (despite large depth). A reduction in generation probabilities was seen for non-shared clonotypes relative to those shared by all four donors.

This table comes from immunoSEQ multiplex PCR, and its TCRdb copy is limited to in-frame clones, with some not included. The sample includes hundreds of thousands of clones, about 80% of them seen just once. The origin of this receptor is a woman in her twenties or thirties in good health. Sequenced sample: memory CD4+ T cells sorted from blood. Subset indicated: CD45RA-negative fraction. The chain recombines TRBV19 with TRBJ2-3; TRBD1 aligns across 11 bases. The chain's CDR3 is CASSPRDRGTDTQYF. The CDR3 DNA sequence: TGTGCCAGTAGTCCGCGGGACAGGGGGACAGATACGCAGTATTTT.